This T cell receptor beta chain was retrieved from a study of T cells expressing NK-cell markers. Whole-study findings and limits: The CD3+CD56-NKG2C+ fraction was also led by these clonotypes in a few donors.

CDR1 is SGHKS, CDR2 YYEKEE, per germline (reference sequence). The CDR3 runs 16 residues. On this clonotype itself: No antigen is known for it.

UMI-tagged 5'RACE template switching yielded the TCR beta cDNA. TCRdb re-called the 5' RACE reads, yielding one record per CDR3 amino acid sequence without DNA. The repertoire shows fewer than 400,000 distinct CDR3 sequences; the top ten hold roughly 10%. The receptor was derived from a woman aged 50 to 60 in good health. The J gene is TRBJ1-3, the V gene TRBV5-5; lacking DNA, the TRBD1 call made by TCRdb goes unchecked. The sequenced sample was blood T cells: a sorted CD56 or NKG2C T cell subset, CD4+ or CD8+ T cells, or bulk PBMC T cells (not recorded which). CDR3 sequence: CASSGDRALSGNTIYF.